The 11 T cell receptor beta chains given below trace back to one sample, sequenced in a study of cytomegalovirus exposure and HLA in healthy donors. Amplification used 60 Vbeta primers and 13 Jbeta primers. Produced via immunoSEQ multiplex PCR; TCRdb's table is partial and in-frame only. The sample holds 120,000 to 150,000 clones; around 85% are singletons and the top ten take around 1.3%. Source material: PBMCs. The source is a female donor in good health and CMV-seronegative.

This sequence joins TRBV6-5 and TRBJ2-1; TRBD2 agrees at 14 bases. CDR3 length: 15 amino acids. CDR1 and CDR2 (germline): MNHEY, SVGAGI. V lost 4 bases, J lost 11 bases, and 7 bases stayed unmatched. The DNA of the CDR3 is TGTGCCAGCAGTTCCACCGGGACTAGCGGGAGTAAGCAGTTCTTC. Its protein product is CASSSTGTSGSKQFF.

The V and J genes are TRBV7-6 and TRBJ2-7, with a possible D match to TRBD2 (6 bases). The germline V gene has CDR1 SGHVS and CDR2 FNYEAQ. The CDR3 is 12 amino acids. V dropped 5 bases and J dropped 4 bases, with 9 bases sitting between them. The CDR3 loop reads CASSKSGYEQYF. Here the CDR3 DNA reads TGTGCCAGCAGCAAAAGCGGGTACGAGCAGTACTTC.

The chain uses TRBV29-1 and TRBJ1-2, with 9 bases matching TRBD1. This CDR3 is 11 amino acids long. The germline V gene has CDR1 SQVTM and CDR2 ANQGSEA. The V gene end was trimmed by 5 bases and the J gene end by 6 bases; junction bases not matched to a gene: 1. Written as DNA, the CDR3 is TGCAGCGTTACAGGGGGCGATGGCTACACCTTC. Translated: CSVTGGDGYTF.

The CDR3 DNA reads as TGTGCCAGCAGCTCAGACAGGGTCTACGAGCAGTACTTC. Translated, it gives CASSSDRVYEQYF. V usage is TRBV5-6 and J usage is TRBJ2-7; 7 nucleotides match TRBD1. The germline V gene has CDR1 SGHDT and CDR2 YYEEEE. This CDR3 has 13 residues. Trimming at V came to 3 bases and at J to 3 bases, leaving 3 bases not matched to a gene. The whole variable domain, filled in from reference TRBV5-6 and TRBJ2-7, reads DAGVTQSPTHLIKTRGQQVTLRCSPKSGHDTVSWYQQALGQGPQFIFQYYEEEERQRGNFPDRFSGHQFPNYSSELNVNALLLGDSALYLCASSSDRVYEQYFGPGTRLTVT.

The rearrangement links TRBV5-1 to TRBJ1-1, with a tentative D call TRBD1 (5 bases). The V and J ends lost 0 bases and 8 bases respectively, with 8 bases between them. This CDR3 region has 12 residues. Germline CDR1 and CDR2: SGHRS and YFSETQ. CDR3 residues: CASSLAAGEAFF. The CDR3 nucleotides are TGCGCCAGCAGCTTGGCGGCAGGGGAAGCTTTCTTT.

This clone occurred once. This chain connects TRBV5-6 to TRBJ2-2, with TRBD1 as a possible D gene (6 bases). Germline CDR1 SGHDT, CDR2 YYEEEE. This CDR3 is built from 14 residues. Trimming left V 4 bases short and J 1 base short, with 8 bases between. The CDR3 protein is CASSPGQNTGELFF. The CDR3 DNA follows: TGTGCCAGCAGCCCGGGACAGAACACCGGGGAGCTGTTTTTT.

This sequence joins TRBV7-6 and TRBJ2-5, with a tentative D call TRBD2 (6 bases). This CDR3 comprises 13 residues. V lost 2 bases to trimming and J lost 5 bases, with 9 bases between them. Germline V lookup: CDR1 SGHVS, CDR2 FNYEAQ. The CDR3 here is CASSLYRGETQYF. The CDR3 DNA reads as TGTGCCAGCAGCTTATATCGGGGGGAGACCCAGTACTTC.

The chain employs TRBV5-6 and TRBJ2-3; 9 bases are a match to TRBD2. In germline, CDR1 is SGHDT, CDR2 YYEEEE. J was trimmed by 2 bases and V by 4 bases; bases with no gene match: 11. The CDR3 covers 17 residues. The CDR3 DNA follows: TGTGCCAGCAGCGGAAGGGGTGAGCGGGAGGTCACAGATACGCAGTATTTT. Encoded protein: CASSGRGEREVTDTQYF.

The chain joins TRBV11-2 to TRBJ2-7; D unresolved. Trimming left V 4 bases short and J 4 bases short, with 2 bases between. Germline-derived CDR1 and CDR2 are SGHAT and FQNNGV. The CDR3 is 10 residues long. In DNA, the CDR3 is TGTGCCAGCAGCTCATACGAGCAGTACTTC. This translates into CASSSYEQYF.

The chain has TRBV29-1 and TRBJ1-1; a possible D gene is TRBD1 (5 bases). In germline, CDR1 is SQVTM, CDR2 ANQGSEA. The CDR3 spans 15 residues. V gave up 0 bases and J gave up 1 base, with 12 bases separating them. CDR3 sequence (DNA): TGCAGCGTTGAAGATCACAGGCGTCGGAACACTGAAGCTTTCTTT. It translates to CSVEDHRRRNTEAFF.

The CDR3 region has the DNA TGTGCCAGCAGGGACAGTAACTCCTACAATGAGCAGTTCTTC. Its protein is CASRDSNSYNEQFF. The chain joins TRBV27 to TRBJ2-1; tentatively, D is TRBD1 (6 bases). Germline V gives CDR1 MNHEY, CDR2 SMNVEV (reference sequence). The V gene lost 6 bases and the J gene lost 0 bases, with 9 bases spanning the gap. There are 14 residues in the CDR3.